Listed below are T cell receptor beta chains from one sample, sequenced in a study of shared T cell receptors in the human thymus. Method: immunoSEQ multiplex PCR; TCRdb's copy keeps in-frame clones and lacks some. Of 600,000 to 900,000 clones listed, 80% to 90% were seen once; the top ten hold roughly 0.01%. The data were also submitted as part of a second study, on human thymus T cells.

The sample taken for sequencing was thymocytes. The receptor source for this set is a girl under two years old with a congenital heart defect. Both conserved end residues are part of each CDR3. Each record gives: D gene, J gene, V gene, clone size, CDR3 protein, CDR3 DNA. A D gene is named only where the DNA matches it firmly. Only part of the rows carry a size: once, few, many, or a class if the clone is expanded.

. TRBJ1-1 TRBV5-4 . CASSNNVTPRGKNTEAFF TGTGCCAGCAGCAATAATGTGACCCCCAGGGGTAAGAACACTGAAGCTTTCTTT
. TRBJ2-1 TRBV4-2 . CASSQELRRGRSYNEQFF TGTGCCAGCAGCCAAGAGCTGCGGCGGGGGCGGTCCTACAATGAGCAGTTCTTC
TRBD1 TRBJ1-2 TRBV29-1 . CSVDRQGDGYTF TGCAGCGTTGACCGACAGGGAGATGGCTACACCTTC
. TRBJ2-1 TRBV2 . CASNPPRAQEYNEQFF TGTGCCAGCAATCCCCCCCGAGCACAGGAGTACAATGAGCAGTTCTTC
. TRBJ2-1 TRBV11-3 . CASSYTPGYEQFF TGTGCCAGCAGCTACACCCCGGGGTATGAGCAGTTCTTC
TRBD1 TRBJ1-3 TRBV11-1 . CASSFTPGTGPGNTIYF TGTGCCAGCAGCTTCACCCCCGGGACAGGGCCTGGAAACACCATATATTTT
TRBD1 TRBJ1-2 TRBV2 . CASSDIYRGHWVANYGYTF TGTGCCAGCAGTGATATCTACAGGGGGCATTGGGTAGCTAACTATGGCTACACCTTC
. TRBJ1-5 TRBV6-1 few CASSQRLLHNQPQHF TGTGCCAGCAGTCAGCGGCTCCTGCACAATCAGCCCCAGCATTTT
TRBD1 TRBJ1-2 TRBV2 . CASSGRTGANYGYTF TGTGCCAGCAGTGGCCGGACAGGGGCTAACTATGGCTACACCTTC
. TRBJ1-2 TRBV20-1 . CSAGGYTF TGCAGTGCCGGTGGCTACACCTTC
. TRBJ1-1 TRBV5-1 . CASSLEDTATNTEAFF TGCGCCAGCAGCTTGGAGGACACGGCCACGAACACTGAAGCTTTCTTT
. TRBJ2-3 TRBV2 . CASSVLRGAADTQYF TGTGCCAGCAGTGTACTCAGGGGGGCTGCAGATACGCAGTATTTT
. TRBJ1-5 TRBV28 . CASSLTAHQPQHF TGTGCCAGCAGTTTAACAGCTCATCAGCCCCAGCATTTT
. TRBJ1-2 TRBV7-2 . CASSLGGWYGYTF TGTGCCAGCAGCTTGGGGGGTTGGTATGGCTACACCTTC
. TRBJ2-7 TRBV10-2 . CASSDGQEGYEQYF TGCGCCAGCAGTGACGGACAGGAGGGATACGAGCAGTACTTC
. TRBJ1-1 TRBV27 . CASRMRPNTEAFF TGTGCCAGCAGGATGAGGCCGAACACTGAAGCTTTCTTT
TRBD2 TRBJ2-1 TRBV5-6 . CASSLTRLAGYNEQFF TGTGCCAGCAGCTTGACCAGACTAGCGGGATACAATGAGCAGTTCTTC
TRBD1 TRBJ2-3 TRBV5-6 . CASSYNNRGANTDTQYF TGTGCCAGCAGCTACAATAACAGGGGAGCAAACACAGATACGCAGTATTTT
. TRBJ1-1 TRBV29-1 . CSVDERTRVNTEAFF TGCAGCGTTGACGAGAGAACCAGGGTGAACACTGAAGCTTTCTTT
. TRBJ1-2 TRBV6-1 few CASSATGDYGYTF TGTGCCAGCAGCGCGACAGGTGACTATGGCTACACCTTC
. TRBJ2-2 TRBV27 . CASTSRESTGELFF TGTGCCAGCACCAGTAGGGAGAGCACCGGGGAGCTGTTTTTT
TRBD1 TRBJ1-2 TRBV10-3 few CAIDGGSGTGFGYTF TGTGCCATCGACGGCGGGTCCGGGACAGGGTTTGGCTACACCTTC
TRBD1 TRBJ1-5 TRBV27 . CASRPLTGVNQPQHF TGTGCCAGCAGGCCCCTGACAGGGGTTAATCAGCCCCAGCATTTT
TRBD2 TRBJ2-7 TRBV4-1 . CASSPTRTSVFSYEQYF TGCGCCAGCAGCCCTACCAGAACTAGCGTATTCTCCTACGAGCAGTACTTC
. TRBJ1-1 TRBV15 . CATSSIGGDTEAFF TGTGCCACCAGTTCTATCGGAGGGGATACTGAAGCTTTCTTT
. TRBJ1-6 TRBV5-6 . CASSLAQVHSPLHF TGTGCCAGCAGCTTGGCACAGGTCCATTCACCCCTCCACTTT
. TRBJ1-5 TRBV5-5 . CASSLGTHSAPQHF TGTGCCAGCAGCTTGGGAACCCACTCCGCGCCCCAGCATTTT
TRBD1 TRBJ2-1 TRBV27 . CASSLGDRAWEQFF TGTGCCAGCAGTTTAGGGGACAGGGCGTGGGAGCAGTTCTTC
TRBD1 TRBJ1-5 TRBV27 . CASSPRTGGGYSNQPQHF TGTGCCAGCAGTCCGCGGACAGGGGGGGGGTATAGCAATCAGCCCCAGCATTTT
. TRBJ1-1 TRBV19 . CASSTVVGQKKGVNTEAFF TGTGCCAGTAGTACCGTGGTGGGGCAGAAAAAAGGTGTGAACACTGAAGCTTTCTTT
TRBD2 TRBJ2-1 TRBV9 . CASSAGLGGGHNEQFF TGTGCCAGCAGCGCCGGCTTGGGCGGGGGGCACAATGAGCAGTTCTTC
TRBD1 TRBJ1-4 TRBV6-1 . CASSAYRDRGLTNEKLFF TGTGCCAGCAGTGCCTACCGGGACAGGGGGCTTACTAATGAAAAACTGTTTTTT
. TRBJ1-3 TRBV14 . CASSQAQRSGRPSGNTIYF TGTGCCAGCAGCCAAGCGCAACGATCAGGCAGACCCTCTGGAAACACCATATATTTT
TRBD2 TRBJ2-7 TRBV19 once CASSIKPSASGGPVHSYEQYF TGTGCCAGTAGTATCAAACCGTCGGCTAGCGGGGGACCGGTACACTCCTACGAGCAGTACTTC
TRBD2 TRBJ2-2 TRBV27 . CASTWTSGGEDTGELFF TGTGCCAGCACTTGGACTAGCGGGGGAGAGGACACCGGGGAGCTGTTTTTT
TRBD2 TRBJ2-3 TRBV15 . CATSRGRGGENYSTDTQYF TGTGCCACCAGCAGGGGCCGCGGGGGGGAGAATTACAGCACAGATACGCAGTATTTT
. TRBJ2-4 TRBV7-2 . CASSPRGGQNIQYF TGTGCCAGCAGCCCCAGGGGAGGGCAAAACATTCAGTACTTC
TRBD1 TRBJ1-5 TRBV10-2 . CASSRTGNNQPQHF TGCGCCAGCTCTAGGACAGGGAACAATCAGCCCCAGCATTTT
. TRBJ2-5 TRBV5-1 . CASSFHSSIQELKETQYF TGCGCCAGCAGCTTCCATTCCTCGATCCAGGAATTAAAAGAGACCCAGTACTTC
TRBD2 TRBJ2-3 TRBV7-3 . CASSDTAGEVYF TGTGCCAGCAGCGATACGGCGGGGGAGGTCTATTTT
. TRBJ1-1 TRBV27 . CASSSAGTEAFF TGTGCCAGCAGCTCAGCGGGGACTGAAGCTTTCTTT
. TRBJ2-7 TRBV10-3 . CAISPRQKHYEQYF TGTGCCATCAGCCCCAGACAGAAACACTACGAGCAGTACTTC
. TRBJ1-6 TRBV9 once CASRRGGHNSPLHF TGTGCCAGCAGAAGAGGGGGTCATAATTCACCCCTCCACTTT
. TRBJ1-2 TRBV5-5 . CASSSIDRRPTNYGYTF TGTGCCAGCAGCTCGATAGACAGGCGACCAACTAACTATGGCTACACCTTC
TRBD2 TRBJ2-1 TRBV5-1 . CASSPISPGLALNEQFF TGCGCCAGCAGCCCGATCAGCCCGGGACTAGCGCTCAATGAGCAGTTCTTC
. TRBJ1-4 TRBV5-5 few CASSLEGHCNEKLFF TGTGCCAGCAGCTTGGAGGGACACTGTAATGAAAAACTGTTTTTT
TRBD1 TRBJ2-7 TRBV5-1 few CASSLMAGGYYEQYF TGCGCCAGCAGCTTGATGGCAGGGGGATACTACGAGCAGTACTTC
. TRBJ1-5 TRBV23-1 . CASTPTGNQPQHF TGCGCCAGCACCCCGACTGGAAATCAGCCCCAGCATTTT
. TRBJ1-4 TRBV6-1 . CASNIATNEKLFF TGTGCCAGCAATATTGCAACTAATGAAAAACTGTTTTTT
TRBD1 TRBJ1-6 TRBV9 . CASSAGGTPLHF TGTGCCAGCAGCGCAGGGGGGACACCCCTCCACTTT
TRBD1 TRBJ1-2 TRBV13 . CASSARQGFGYTF TGTGCCAGCAGCGCCCGACAGGGTTTTGGCTACACCTTC
TRBD1 TRBJ1-2 TRBV19 . CASSIAEGDRVRGGYTF TGTGCCAGTAGTATTGCCGAGGGGGACAGGGTACGGGGAGGCTACACCTTC
TRBD1 TRBJ1-1 TRBV25-1 . CASSEYPVPGGWNTEAFF TGTGCCAGCAGTGAATACCCGGTGCCAGGGGGGTGGAACACTGAAGCTTTCTTT
. TRBJ2-5 TRBV5-1 . CASSLDRFAQDSQETQYF TGCGCCAGCAGCTTGGATCGGTTCGCTCAAGACAGCCAAGAGACCCAGTACTTC
. TRBJ1-1 TRBV28 . CASSPPKRRNTEAFF TGTGCCAGCAGTCCCCCGAAGAGGAGGAACACTGAAGCTTTCTTT
. TRBJ2-1 TRBV27 few CASSSGDCYNEQFF TGTGCCAGTTCTTCCGGGGATTGCTACAATGAGCAGTTCTTC
. TRBJ1-1 TRBV5-6 . CASSRGPEAFF TGTGCCAGCAGCAGAGGGCCTGAAGCTTTCTTT
. TRBJ1-2 TRBV9 . CASSVSPLWGYTF TGTGCCAGCAGCGTCTCCCCCCTATGGGGCTACACCTTC
. TRBJ1-1 TRBV11-2 . CASSSGPDRQCTEAFF TGTGCCAGCAGCTCGGGCCCGGACAGACAATGCACTGAAGCTTTCTTT